This TCR beta chain originates from a study of blood T cell repertoires in COVID-19. This CDR3 has 15 residues. Unmatched junction bases numbered 7, after V lost 5 bases and J lost 1 base. Germline CDR1 SGHAT, CDR2 FQNNGV. Generated by immunoSEQ multiplex PCR, the TCRdb table keeps only in-frame clones and is missing some. The data hold roughly 120,000 clones, with about nine tenths observed a single time. This chain uses TRBV11-2 with TRBJ2-5, with 7 bases identical to TRBD2. Sequencing input: peripheral blood. This TCR was recovered from a human donor in a cohort sampled during active COVID-19. The CDR3 loop is CASSPRSGTQETQYF. In DNA form, the CDR3 reads TGTGCCAGCAGCCCCCGGAGCGGGACCCAAGAGACCCAGTACTTC.